This T cell receptor (beta chain) was captured by sequencing in a study of blood T cell repertoires in COVID-19. For the study at large: Acute-phase and convalescent COVID-19 samples originated in the United States, Italy and Spain. The analysed material was cDNA or gDNA that came from T cells, B-cell-depleted T cells, or PBMCs.

This CDR3 is built from 16 residues. Germline CDR1 and CDR2: SGHVS and FNYEAQ. Between the trimmed V and J ends, which lost 5 bases and 0 bases, there was a span of 14 bases. As processed by the authors: Amplification with reference gene primers provided the estimates of nucleated cell counts. Libraries were prepared by immunoSEQ multiplex PCR; TCRdb keeps only in-frame clonotypes and omits some of them. V, J and clone size derive from that table, while D and trimming were established from the DNA sequence. Of about 380,000 clones in the sample, more than 70% were seen once. This chain joins TRBV7-6 and TRBJ1-5; D possibly corresponds to TRBD1 (5 bases). Sequenced sample: peripheral blood. This TCR was recovered from a man aged 40-49 years with acute or convalescent COVID-19. The DNA for the CDR3 is TGTGCCAGCAGCCAATCCGACAGATATAGCAATCAGCCCCAGCATTTT. This encodes CASSQSDRYSNQPQHF.